This TCR beta chain derives from a study of low-dose radiotherapy and immunotherapy resistance in tumors. Study-wide background: A dose of 0.5 Gy per fraction was delivered to Cohort 1 every 2 weeks, for a total of 6.5 Gy. Every two weeks patients got nivolumab 240 mg flat dose, plus ipilimumab 1 mg/kg every six weeks, intravenously.

Priming of first-strand cDNA relied on TRAV- and TRBV-specific primers (covering alpha and beta chains). TCRs underwent 20 PCR cycles of amplification with a constant-region primer and V-primer adapter. One entry per CDR3 protein results from TCRdb running MiXCR on the reads. The sample contains about 35,000 distinct CDR3 sequences, about a fifth of which appear only once. The sample holds a few counts of this clonotype. Stated time point: after trial treatment. As to treatment: LDRT plus nivolumab, ipilimumab, low-dose cyclophosphamide and aspirin (RACIN trial). Eligible patients had advanced solid tumors lacking tumor-infiltrating lymphocytes. Germline values: CDR1 SGHKS, CDR2 YYEKEE (reference sequence). V was shortened by 7 bases and J by 5 bases, with 13 bases between the two germline ends. The CDR3 has 13 residues.

The clonotype comes from a female donor with ovarian cancer. The chain carries TRBV5-5 and TRBJ2-1, with TRBD1 as a possible D gene (7 bases). The sequences come from PBMCs, collected after low-dose radiotherapy plus immunotherapy. CDR3 amino acids: CASLRGTDNEQFF. CDR3 DNA: TGTGCCAGCTTACGCGGGACAGACAATGAGCAGTTCTTC.